This paragraph reports one T cell receptor (beta chain). The sample holds a few counts of this clonotype. Its antigen remains unidentified. Per-base qualities were not stored, and no clone one base away is much larger. This specimen belongs to a study of T-cell memory formation after mild COVID-19 (dated by TCRdb to about 2021). Study-wide context: Most TCR sequence clusters were specific to one of the two donors. In two donors, T-cell clones that expanded and contracted after mild COVID-19 were followed by sequencing TCRalpha and TCRbeta repertoires longitudinally. The cohort comprised two young, previously healthy adult volunteers, one female and one male.

TCRdb lists the instrument as Illumina NovaSeq 6000. TCRalpha and TCRbeta cDNA libraries were constructed by 5'RACE with constant-segment primers, with sample barcodes and unique molecular identifiers being introduced. Trizol reagent was used to extract RNA from every sample. Libraries were amplified in two PCR steps, with a second sample barcode and Illumina TruSeq adapters added in the second step. Sequencing of the libraries was done on an Illumina NovaSeq, producing 2 x 150 bp paired-end reads. In the source study's methods: The reads were demultiplexed and collapsed into UMI-guided consensus sequences using migec v1.2.7. With mixcr v2.1.11, UMI consensuses were aligned to TRA and TRB V and J templates and assembled into clonotypes. Clonotypes were classified as expanded or contracted when called significant by both edgeR and NoisET, with noise models trained on biological replicates. For edgeR calls, a false discovery rate-adjusted p below 0.01 and a log2 fold-change threshold of 1 were applied. As an exploratory analysis of dynamics, max-normalized trajectories of the 1000 most abundant clonotypes were examined by PCA with hierarchical clustering. The CD4 or CD8 phenotype of responding clones was assigned using the separately sequenced CD4+ and CD8+ repertoires. TCRdb reprocessing: public reads trimmed at Q25 with fastp, clones called with MiXCR, in-frame beta chains kept. One record per CDR3 amino acid sequence lists the most common genes and DNA. Clone size and V and J calls follow TCRdb, not the original study. The sample table shows about 150,000 distinct CDR3 sequences, and around a third are seen once. The top ten clonotypes cover about 12% of the sample.

General findings and caveats noted by the study authors: Contracting CD4+ clones were found mainly in CM and EM memory subsets, while CD8+ clones were enriched in EMRA. Clones that contracted from day 15 to 85 showed balanced CD4/CD8 phenotypes, whereas a second wave of clones that expanded from day 15 to 37 leaned towards CD4+. Some responding clones were detected in pre-infection memory, which suggested that pre-existing cross-reactive memory T cells had joined the SARS-CoV-2 response. Only two mild cases were covered in the study, and larger cohorts including severe cases with pre-infection samples were considered necessary. The second-wave clones that peaked on day 37 were not confirmed to be SARS-CoV-2 specific.

CDR1 KGHSH and CDR2 LQKENI are derived from the germline V gene. The CDR3 spans 14 residues, from the cysteine through the phenylalanine. Here the CDR3 DNA is all that survives: 42 bases in frame from base 1. The junction shows trimming of 4 bases on V and 1 base on J, plus 10 bases between the germline ends. PBMCs were isolated by Ficoll-Paque density gradient centrifugation. This receptor chain uses TRBV18 and TRBJ1-1; the D gene is unclear. The specimen was PBMCs or a T cell subset sorted from them (not recorded which). The sequence derives from an adult woman who had mild COVID-19 (a few samples of this study predate the infection). The sample titles of this study are shuffled in the database, so cell type and time point are left out; the donor was told from shared clones. This receptor has the CDR3 CASSRTAWNTEAFF. The bases are TGTGCCAGCTCACGAACAGCCTGGAACACTGAAGCTTTCTTT.